These T cell receptor beta chains were read from a single sample in a study of blood T cells in healthy people across ages. MiXCR, run by TCRdb on the 5' RACE reads, gives a single entry per CDR3 protein. The data hold about 1,600,000 distinct CDR3 sequences, with 42% observed a single time. Material: blood. Source of these receptors: a woman younger than 30 in good health. The CDR3 runs from the conserved cysteine through the conserved F or W. The order of the fields is clone size, D gene, J gene, V gene, CDR3 protein, CDR3 DNA. D genes are given only for firm matches. Size is stated for part of the rows, as once, few or many counts, or as a class when the clone is expanded.

>few|.|TRBJ2-7|TRBV11-2
CASSLVGASNNEQYF
TGTGCCAGCAGCTTAGTGGGCGCTAGCAACAACGAGCAGTACTTC
>.|.|TRBJ2-7|TRBV12-3/TRBV12-4
CASRGTAVEQYF
TGTGCCAGCAGGGGTACAGCGGTCGAGCAGTACTTC
>.|.|TRBJ2-5|TRBV29-1
CSVGPKKETQYF
TGCAGCGTGGGACCGAAGAAAGAGACCCAGTACTTC
>.|.|TRBJ2-7|TRBV4-1
CASSQNRAGTYEQYF
TGCGCCAGCAGCCAAAATCGGGCAGGGACCTACGAGCAGTACTTC
>few|.|TRBJ1-4|TRBV20-1
CSSNRATNEKLFF
TGCAGTTCAAACAGAGCAACTAATGAAAAACTGTTTTTT
>.|TRBD2|TRBJ2-1|TRBV5-1
CASSRLAGGRSDEQFF
TGCGCCAGCAGCCGACTAGCGGGGGGGCGATCGGATGAGCAGTTCTTC
>few|TRBD2|TRBJ2-1|TRBV2
CASRGTSGIFDEQFF
TGTGCCAGCAGGGGGACTAGCGGGATATTCGATGAGCAGTTCTTC
>.|.|TRBJ1-2|TRBV12-5
CASGLVLGDRGFEGYTF
TGTGCTAGTGGTTTGGTCCTTGGCGATCGGGGGTTCGAGGGCTACACCTTC
>.|.|TRBJ1-6|TRBV7-2
CASSQRDISSPLHF
TGTGCCAGCAGCCAAAGGGACATCAGTTCACCCCTCCACTTT
>.|.|TRBJ2-2|TRBV13
CASSWGAGRTGELFF
TGTGCCAGCAGTTGGGGGGCCGGACGGACCGGAGAGCTGTTTTTT
>.|TRBD2|TRBJ2-1|TRBV7-2
CASSLAGLAGEASYNEQFF
TGTGCCAGCAGCTTAGCGGGACTAGCGGGAGAGGCCTCCTACAATGAGCAGTTCTTC
>few|.|TRBJ1-6|TRBV7-8
CASSELGGSPLHF
TGTGCCAGCAGCGAATTAGGCGGCTCACCCCTCCACTTT
>many|.|TRBJ1-1|TRBV5-1
CASSLDGLNTEAFF
TGCGCCAGCAGCCTGGACGGCCTGAACACTGAAGCTTTCTTT
>.|TRBD2|TRBJ2-3|TRBV27
CASSYLAGADTQYF
TGTGCCAGCAGCTATCTAGCGGGGGCAGATACGCAGTATTTT
>once|.|TRBJ2-7|TRBV7-2
CASSSQTGSSYEQYF
TGTGCCAGCAGCTCCCAGACAGGAAGCTCCTACGAGCAGTACTTC
>.|TRBD1|TRBJ2-1|TRBV20-1
CSAKGAGNEQFF
TGCAGTGCTAAGGGGGCGGGCAATGAGCAGTTCTTC
>.|TRBD1|TRBJ1-1|TRBV10-3
CAISGGQGLAFF
TGTGCCATCAGTGGGGGACAGGGGTTAGCTTTCTTT
>.|.|TRBJ1-1|TRBV6-5
CASSYRNGNTEAFF
TGTGCCAGCAGTTACCGGAATGGAAACACTGAAGCTTTCTTT
>few|.|TRBJ1-1|TRBV29-1
CSVPLGNTEAFF
TGCAGCGTTCCCCTGGGGAACACTGAAGCTTTCTTT
>few|.|TRBJ1-2|TRBV7-8
CASRLDSNYGYTF
TGTGCCAGCAGACTGGACAGCAACTATGGCTACACCTTC
>.|TRBD2|TRBJ2-3|TRBV7-2
CASSLVLAGEDTQYF
TGTGCCAGCAGCCTGGTCTTAGCGGGAGAAGATACGCAGTATTTT
>few|.|TRBJ2-7|TRBV29-1
CSVAGGDEQYF
TGCAGCGTTGCGGGGGGCGACGAGCAGTACTTC
>.|.|TRBJ2-4|TRBV7-3
CASSLESVQGPQNIQYF
TGTGCCAGCAGCTTAGAGTCGGTTCAGGGTCCCCAAAACATTCAGTACTTC
>few|.|TRBJ1-5|TRBV20-1
CSARDAGGNQPQHF
TGCAGTGCTAGAGATGCGGGGGGCAATCAGCCCCAGCATTTT
>.|TRBD1|TRBJ1-6|TRBV7-3
CASSLGTGGRSPLHF
TGTGCCAGCAGCTTAGGGACAGGGGGACGGTCACCCCTCCACTTT
>.|TRBD2|TRBJ2-3|TRBV6-2/TRBV6-3
CVSSYATSGRVNTQYF
TGTGTCAGCAGTTACGCGACTAGCGGGAGGGTGAATACGCAGTATTTT
>.|TRBD1|TRBJ1-2|TRBV20-1
CSARGDSLYGYTF
TGCAGTGCTAGGGGGGACAGCCTCTATGGCTACACCTTC
>.|.|TRBJ1-2|TRBV6-5
CASSQQRNYGYTF
TGTGCCAGCAGTCAACAGAGAAACTATGGCTACACCTTC
>.|TRBD1|TRBJ2-1|TRBV2
CASRGGTGGRRGSYNEQFF
TGTGCCAGCAGAGGTGGGACAGGGGGGAGGCGGGGGAGTTACAATGAGCAGTTCTTC
>few|TRBD2|TRBJ2-3|TRBV20-1
CSAPKTSGGTDTQYF
TGCAGTGCCCCCAAGACTAGCGGGGGAACAGATACGCAGTATTTT
>.|TRBD2|TRBJ2-3|TRBV20-1
CSARVPGERGGITDTQYF
TGCAGTGCTAGAGTTCCTGGGGAGCGGGGGGGCATAACAGATACGCAGTATTTT
>many|.|TRBJ2-7|TRBV29-1
CSVVGTALYEQYF
TGCAGCGTTGTTGGTACAGCTCTCTACGAGCAGTACTTC